This T cell receptor beta chain was captured in a study of identical twins. Overall study results and limits: Instead of following the same donors, the conclusions were based on cross-sectional statistical analysis. With beta out-of-frame sequences, excess sharing by twins was weaker.

This CDR3 is built from 15 residues. Trimming removed 5 bases from V and 10 bases from J; junction bases left unmatched: 13. Germline CDR1 is SGHTA and CDR2 is FQGNSA. TCRdb re-derived calls from the 5' RACE reads in MiXCR, one entry per CDR3 protein. The profile covers roughly 250,000 distinct CDR3 sequences, with 5.5% to 7% appearing a single time and approximately 3.6% taken by the ten largest. Note on this clonotype: What it binds is not known.

Healthy Caucasians made up all donors. This sample also belongs to another study, concerning yellow fever vaccine responses in identical twins. In that study: Twins reportedly appeared to share part of their vaccine T cell response while keeping part individual.

The rearrangement uses TRBV7-2 and TRBJ2-1, with 8 bases aligning to TRBD2. This clonotype was obtained from a woman in her late teens or twenties in good health. Specimen: memory (CD45RO+) T cells sorted from blood. Written as DNA, the CDR3 is TGTGCCAGCAGCCCCCCCGGACTAGCTTTAGGGGAGCAGTTCTTC. Protein: CASSPPGLALGEQFF.